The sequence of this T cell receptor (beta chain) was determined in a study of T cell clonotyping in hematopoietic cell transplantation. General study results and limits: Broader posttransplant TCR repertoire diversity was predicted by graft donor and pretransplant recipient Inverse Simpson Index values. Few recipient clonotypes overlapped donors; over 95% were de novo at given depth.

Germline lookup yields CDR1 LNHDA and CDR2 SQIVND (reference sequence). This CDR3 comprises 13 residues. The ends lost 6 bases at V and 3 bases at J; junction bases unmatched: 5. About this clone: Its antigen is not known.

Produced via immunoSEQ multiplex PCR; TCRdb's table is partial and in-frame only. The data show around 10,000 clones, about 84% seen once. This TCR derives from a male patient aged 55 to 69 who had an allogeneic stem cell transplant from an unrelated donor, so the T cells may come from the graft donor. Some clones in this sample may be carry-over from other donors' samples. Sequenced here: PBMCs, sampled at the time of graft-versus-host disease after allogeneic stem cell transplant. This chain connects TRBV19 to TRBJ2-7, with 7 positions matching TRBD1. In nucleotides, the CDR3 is TGTGCCAGTAGCAAGACAGGGTTCTACGAGCAGTACTTC. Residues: CASSKTGFYEQYF.